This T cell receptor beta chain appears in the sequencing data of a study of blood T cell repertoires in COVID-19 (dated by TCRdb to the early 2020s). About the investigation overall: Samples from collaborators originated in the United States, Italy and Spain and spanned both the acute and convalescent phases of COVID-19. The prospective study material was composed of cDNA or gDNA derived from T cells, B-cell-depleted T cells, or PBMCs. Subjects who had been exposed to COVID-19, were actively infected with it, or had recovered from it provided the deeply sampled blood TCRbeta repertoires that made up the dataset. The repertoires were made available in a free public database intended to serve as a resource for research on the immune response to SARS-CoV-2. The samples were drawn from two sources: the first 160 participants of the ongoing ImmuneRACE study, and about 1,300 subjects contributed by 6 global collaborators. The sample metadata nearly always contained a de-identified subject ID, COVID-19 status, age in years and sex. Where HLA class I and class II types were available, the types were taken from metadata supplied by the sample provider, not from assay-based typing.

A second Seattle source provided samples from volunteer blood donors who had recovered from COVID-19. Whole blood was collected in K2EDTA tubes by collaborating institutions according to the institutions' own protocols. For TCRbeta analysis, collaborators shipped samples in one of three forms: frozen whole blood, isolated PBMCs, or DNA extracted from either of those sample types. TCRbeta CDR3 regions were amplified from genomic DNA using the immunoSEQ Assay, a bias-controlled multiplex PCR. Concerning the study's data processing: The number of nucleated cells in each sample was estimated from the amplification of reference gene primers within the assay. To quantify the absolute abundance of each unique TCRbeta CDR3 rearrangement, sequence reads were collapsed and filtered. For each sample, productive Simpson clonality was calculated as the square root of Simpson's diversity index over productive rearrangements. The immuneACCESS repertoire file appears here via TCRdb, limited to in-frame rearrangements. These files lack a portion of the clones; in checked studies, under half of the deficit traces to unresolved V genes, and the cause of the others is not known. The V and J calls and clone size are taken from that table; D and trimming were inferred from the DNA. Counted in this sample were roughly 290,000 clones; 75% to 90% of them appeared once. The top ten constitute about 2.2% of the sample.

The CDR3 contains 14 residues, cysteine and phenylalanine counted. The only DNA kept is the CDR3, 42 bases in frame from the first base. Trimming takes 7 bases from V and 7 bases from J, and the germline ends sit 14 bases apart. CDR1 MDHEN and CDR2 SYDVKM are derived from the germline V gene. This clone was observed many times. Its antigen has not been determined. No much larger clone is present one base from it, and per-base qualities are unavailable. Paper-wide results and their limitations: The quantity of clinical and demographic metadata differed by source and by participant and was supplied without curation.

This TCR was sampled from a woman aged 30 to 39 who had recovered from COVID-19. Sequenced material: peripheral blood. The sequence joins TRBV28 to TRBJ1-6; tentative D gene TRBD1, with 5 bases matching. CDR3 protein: CASTTGLLNSPLHF. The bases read TGTGCCAGCACTACGGGACTCCTGAATTCACCCCTCCACTTT.